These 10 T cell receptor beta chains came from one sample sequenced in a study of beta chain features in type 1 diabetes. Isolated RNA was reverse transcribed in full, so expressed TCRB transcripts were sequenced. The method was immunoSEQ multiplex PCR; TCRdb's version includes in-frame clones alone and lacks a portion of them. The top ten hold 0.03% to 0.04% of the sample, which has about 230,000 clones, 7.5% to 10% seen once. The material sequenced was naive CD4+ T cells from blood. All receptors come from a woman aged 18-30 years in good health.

The CDR3 is CASSSLLGVTLAKNIQYF. In DNA, the CDR3 is TGTGCCAGTTCGTCGCTATTGGGAGTAACTCTAGCCAAAAACATTCAGTACTTC. The chain recombines TRBV19 with TRBJ2-4; possibly TRBD2 for D (5 bases). The ends were cut back, 8 bases at V and 0 bases at J, with 23 bases in the middle. The germline CDR1 and CDR2 sequences are LNHDA and SQIVND (reference sequence). The CDR3 is made up of 18 amino acids.

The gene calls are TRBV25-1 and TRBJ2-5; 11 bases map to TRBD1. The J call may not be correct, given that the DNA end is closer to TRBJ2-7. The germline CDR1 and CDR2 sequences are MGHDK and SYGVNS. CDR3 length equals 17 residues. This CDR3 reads CASSDETGTGGSYEQYF. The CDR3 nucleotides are TGTGCCAGCAGTGACGAGACGGGGACAGGGGGTTCATACGAGCAGTACTTC.

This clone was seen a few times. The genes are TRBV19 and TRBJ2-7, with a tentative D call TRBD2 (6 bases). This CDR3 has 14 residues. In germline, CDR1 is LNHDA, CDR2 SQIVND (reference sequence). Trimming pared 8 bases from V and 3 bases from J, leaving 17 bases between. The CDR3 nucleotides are TGTGCCAGTTCCAGCGGGTCAGCCGTCTACGAGCAGTACTTC. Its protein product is CASSSGSAVYEQYF.

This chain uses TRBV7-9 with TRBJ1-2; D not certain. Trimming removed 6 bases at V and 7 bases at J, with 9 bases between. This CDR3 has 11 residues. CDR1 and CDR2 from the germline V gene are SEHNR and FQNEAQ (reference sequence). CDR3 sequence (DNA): TGTGCCAGCAGTTCGGAGAGTGGCTACACCTTC. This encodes CASSSESGYTF. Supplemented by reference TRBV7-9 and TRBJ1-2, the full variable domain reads DTGVSQNPRHKITKRGQNVTFRCDPISEHNRLYWYRQTLGQGPEFLTYFQNEAQLEKSRLLSDRFSAERPKGSFSTLEIQRTEQGDSAMYLCASSSESGYTFGSGTRLTVV.

The CDR3 nucleotides are TGCGCCAGCAGCCCCTCCCCCGGGACAGCTCGTTTAGATACGCAGTATTTT. It translates to CASSPSPGTARLDTQYF. This chain uses TRBV4-3 with TRBJ2-3; 7 positions agree with TRBD1. This CDR3 has 17 residues. Trimming took 4 bases from V and 5 from J; bases not matched to a gene: 15. Germline V gene data show CDR1 as LGHNA and CDR2 as YSLEER.

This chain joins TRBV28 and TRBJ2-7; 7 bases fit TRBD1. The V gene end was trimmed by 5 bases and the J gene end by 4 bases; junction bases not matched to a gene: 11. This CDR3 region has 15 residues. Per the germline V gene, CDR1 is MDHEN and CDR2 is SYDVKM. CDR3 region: CASSPTGTAKYEQYF. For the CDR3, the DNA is TGTGCCAGCAGTCCAACCGGGACAGCCAAGTACGAGCAGTACTTC.

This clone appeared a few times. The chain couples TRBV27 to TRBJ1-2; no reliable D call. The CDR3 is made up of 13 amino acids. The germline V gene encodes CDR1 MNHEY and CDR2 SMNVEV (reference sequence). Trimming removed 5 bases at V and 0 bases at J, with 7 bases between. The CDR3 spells CASSHKTNYGYTF. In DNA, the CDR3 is TGTGCCAGCAGTCACAAGACTAACTATGGCTACACCTTC.

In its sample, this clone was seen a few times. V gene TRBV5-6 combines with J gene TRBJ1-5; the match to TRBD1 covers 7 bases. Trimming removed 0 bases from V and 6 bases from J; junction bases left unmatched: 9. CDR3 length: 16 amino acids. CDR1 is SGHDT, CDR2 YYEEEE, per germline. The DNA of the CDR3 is TGTGCCAGCAGCTTGGCTGTCAGGGGGTTAATTCAGCCCCAGCATTTT. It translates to CASSLAVRGLIQPQHF.

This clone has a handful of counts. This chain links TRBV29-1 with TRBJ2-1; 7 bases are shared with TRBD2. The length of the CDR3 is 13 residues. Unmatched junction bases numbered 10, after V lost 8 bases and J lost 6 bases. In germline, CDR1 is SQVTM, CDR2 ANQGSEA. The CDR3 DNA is TGCAGCACCATTCGGACTAGGCTCAATGAGCAGTTCTTC. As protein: CSTIRTRLNEQFF.

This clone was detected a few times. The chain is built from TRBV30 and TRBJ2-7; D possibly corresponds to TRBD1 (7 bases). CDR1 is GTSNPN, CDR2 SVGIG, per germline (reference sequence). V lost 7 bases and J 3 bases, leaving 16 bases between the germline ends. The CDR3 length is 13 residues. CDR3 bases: TGTGCCTTGGGGGGCCGACAGGGCTACGAGCAGTACTTC. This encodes CALGGRQGYEQYF.